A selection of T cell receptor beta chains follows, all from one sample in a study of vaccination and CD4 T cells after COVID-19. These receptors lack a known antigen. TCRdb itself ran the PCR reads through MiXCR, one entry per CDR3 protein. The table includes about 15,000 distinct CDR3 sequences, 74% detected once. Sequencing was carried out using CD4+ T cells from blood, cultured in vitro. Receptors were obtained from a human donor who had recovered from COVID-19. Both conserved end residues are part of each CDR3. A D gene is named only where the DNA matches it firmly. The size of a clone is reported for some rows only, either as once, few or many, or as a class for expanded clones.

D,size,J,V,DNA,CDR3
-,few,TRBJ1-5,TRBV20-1,TGCAGTGCTAGGGGTTCCCCTTGGAATTTTCATTTT,CSARGSPWNFHF
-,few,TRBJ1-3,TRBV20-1,TGCAGTGCTAGCCCAGGCTCAGGTAACACCATATATTTT,CSASPGSGNTIYF
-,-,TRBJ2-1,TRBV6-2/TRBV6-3,TGTGCCAGCAGCCTTCCCCGTACCTACAATGAGCAGTTCTTC,CASSLPRTYNEQFF
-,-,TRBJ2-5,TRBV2,TGTGCCAGCAGTGCTCGAGAGACCCAGTACTTC,CASSARETQYF
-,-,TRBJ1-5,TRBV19,TGTGCCACCCACGGACAACTCTATCAGCCCCAGCATTTT,CATHGQLYQPQHF
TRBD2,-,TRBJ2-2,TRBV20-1,TGCAGTGCTAGGAACCTAGCGGGAGCCCGAACCGGGGAGCTGTTTTTT,CSARNLAGARTGELFF
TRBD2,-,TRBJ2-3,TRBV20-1,TGCAGTGCTAGACCAACTAGCGGACCTAAGACAGATACGCAGTATTTT,CSARPTSGPKTDTQYF
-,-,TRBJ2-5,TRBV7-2,TGTGCCAGCAGCGCCCGAGGGGCCGGGGAGACCCAGTACTTC,CASSARGAGETQYF
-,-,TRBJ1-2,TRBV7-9,TGTGCCAGCAGCGTTGACAGAAACTATGGCTACACCTTC,CASSVDRNYGYTF
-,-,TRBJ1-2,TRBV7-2,TGTGCCAGCAGCCCTCCTGCCGGGACGGTCTATGGCTACACCTTC,CASSPPAGTVYGYTF
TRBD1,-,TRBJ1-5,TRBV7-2,TGTGCCAGCAGCTTAGGAGGGGGCGATCAGCCCCAGCATTTT,CASSLGGGDQPQHF
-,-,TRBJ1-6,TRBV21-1,TGTGCCAGCGGGGGGCGCAAGAGCTCCTATAATTCACCCCTCCACTTT,CASGGRKSSYNSPLHF
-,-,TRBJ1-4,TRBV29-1,TGCAGCGTTGAAGGCGGTGAAAAACTGTTTTTT,CSVEGGEKLFF
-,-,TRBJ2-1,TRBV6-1,TGTGCCAGCAGTGAGGGCCTCGGGTCCCCCGATAATGAGCAGTTCTTC,CASSEGLGSPDNEQFF
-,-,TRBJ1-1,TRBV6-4,TGTGCCAGCAGTACAGGGAACACTGAAGCTTTCTTT,CASSTGNTEAFF
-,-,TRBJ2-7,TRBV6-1,TGTGCCAGCAGGGATGGTGGGGTAAACTCCTACGAGCAGTACTTC,CASRDGGVNSYEQYF
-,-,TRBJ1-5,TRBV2,TGTGCCAGCAGAAGACAACGGCAGGGCAATCAGCCCCAGCATTTT,CASRRQRQGNQPQHF
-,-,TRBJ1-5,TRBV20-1,TGCAGTGCTAAAAGCCCCGAAAGCAATCAGCCCCAGCATTTT,CSAKSPESNQPQHF
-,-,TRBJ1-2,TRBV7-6,TGTGCCAGCAGCTTAGCGGGGGGCGCGGGCGGCTACACCTTC,CASSLAGGAGGYTF